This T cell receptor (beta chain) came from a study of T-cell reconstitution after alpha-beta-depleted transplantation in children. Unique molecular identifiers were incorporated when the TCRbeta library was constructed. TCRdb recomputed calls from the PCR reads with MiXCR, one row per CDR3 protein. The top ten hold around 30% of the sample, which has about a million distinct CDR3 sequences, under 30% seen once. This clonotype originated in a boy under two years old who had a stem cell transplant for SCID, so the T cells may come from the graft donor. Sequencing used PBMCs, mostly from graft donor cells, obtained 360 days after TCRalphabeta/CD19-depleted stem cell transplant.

The CDR3, as DNA: TGTGCCAGCAGCTGGGGGCGGGGGAGCACAGATACGCAGTATTTT. Its translation is CASSWGRGSTDTQYF. The V call is TRBV7-8, the J call TRBJ2-3; D might be TRBD2 (7 bases). This CDR3 is built from 15 residues. The germline V gene has CDR1 SGHVS and CDR2 FQNEAQ. Trimming took 4 bases from V and 0 from J, leaving 11 bases between them.